A single sample gave rise to the 25 T cell receptor beta chains below, sequenced in a study of T cells in Graves' hyperthyroidism and ophthalmopathy. Researchers amplified the TCR beta CDR3 regions from RNA transcripts. In the first-round RT-PCR of the TCR CDR3, the HTBI primer set was used. Each CDR3 protein gets one entry after TCRdb re-called the multiplex PCR reads with MiXCR. The sample holds around 110,000 distinct CDR3 sequences, roughly 15% seen once. Sequenced sample: blood. The receptors come from a woman in her fifties or sixties with Graves' hyperthyroidism.

This clonotype was seen only a few times. The CDR3 sequence: CSAPLRAPGGLGSNEQFF. The CDR3 nucleotides read TGCAGTGCTCCACTCCGAGCCCCGGGGGGGCTAGGTAGCAATGAGCAGTTCTTC. The chain carries TRBV20-1 and TRBJ2-1; 8 bases fit TRBD2. Trimming at V came to 5 bases and at J to 6 bases, leaving 21 bases not matched to a gene. The CDR3 sequence is 18 residues long. Germline CDR1 DFQATT, CDR2 SNEGSKA (reference sequence).

This clonotype was counted ten times or more. This chain joins TRBV28 and TRBJ2-3, with 9 bases lining up with TRBD1. The CDR3 runs to 15 residues. V trimming: 4 bases; J trimming: 6 bases; junction bases outside the gene matches: 8. Germline loops: CDR1 MDHEN, CDR2 SYDVKM. The CDR3 DNA follows: TGTGCCAGCAGTTCTCCCTACAGGGGGCGGGATACGCAGTATTTT. Its translation is CASSSPYRGRDTQYF.

This clonotype was detected many times. The V call is TRBV5-5, the J call TRBJ1-1; possible D gene TRBD1, 5 bases. Deletions cut 4 bases from V and 0 bases from J, with 13 bases between. The V gene's germline CDR1 is SGHKS and CDR2 YYEKEE (reference sequence). The CDR3 length is 15 residues. This chain's CDR3 is CASSPLGELNTEAFF. The DNA of the CDR3 is TGTGCCAGCAGCCCCTTGGGGGAGTTGAACACTGAAGCTTTCTTT.

This clonotype occurred many times. The chain couples TRBV20-1 to TRBJ2-7; 12 bases align to TRBD2. The CDR3 has 14 amino acids. Germline V gene data show CDR1 as DFQATT and CDR2 as SNEGSKA (reference sequence). V lost 3 bases and J lost 6; bases outside the gene matches: 6. The CDR3 DNA sequence: TGCAGTGCTAGGCTAGCGGGAGGGCTAGGCGAGCAGTACTTC. It yields the protein CSARLAGGLGEQYF.

The chain links TRBV20-1 to TRBJ1-1, with TRBD1 identical over 9 bases. Germline lookup yields CDR1 DFQATT and CDR2 SNEGSKA (reference sequence). Losses at the gene ends were 6 bases for V and 4 bases for J; bases not matched to a gene: 6. The CDR3 has 13 amino acids. CDR3 residues: CSAGRTGVTEAFF. The DNA for the CDR3 is TGCAGTGCAGGCAGGACAGGGGTCACTGAAGCTTTCTTT.

This clonotype was detected ten times or more. The gene calls are TRBV3-1 and TRBJ2-1; 7 bases match TRBD2. CDR1 is LGHDT and CDR2 is YNNKEL in the germline V gene (reference sequence). This CDR3 spans 16 amino acids. Trimming removed 4 bases from V and 10 bases from J; junction bases left unmatched: 16. The CDR3 is CASSLVGLPPGGEQFF. DNA for the CDR3: TGTGCCAGCAGCCTCGTGGGACTACCCCCCGGCGGGGAGCAGTTCTTC.

The gene calls are TRBV5-1 and TRBJ2-5; D not resolved. Germline V CDR1 and CDR2: SGHRS, YFSETQ. The CDR3 totals 14 residues. V dropped 0 bases and J dropped 4 bases, with 10 bases sitting between them. CDR3 sequence: CASSLEALPETQYF. CDR3 coding DNA: TGCGCCAGCAGCTTGGAGGCCCTCCCAGAGACCCAGTACTTC. Supplemented by reference TRBV5-1 and TRBJ2-5, the full variable domain reads KAGVTQTPRYLIKTRGQQVTLSCSPISGHRSVSWYQQTPGQGLQFLFEYFSETQRNKGNFPGRFSGRQFSNSRSEMNVSTLELGDSALYLCASSLEALPETQYFGPGTRLLVL.

This clonotype was detected only a few times. A single base separates this from a much larger clone, so it may be a read error. The chain is built from TRBV7-9 and TRBJ1-2; TRBD1 might be the D (5 bases). V was pared by 5 bases and J by 5 bases, with 12 bases between. This CDR3 has 13 residues. Germline V gene data show CDR1 as SEHNR and CDR2 as FQNEAQ (reference sequence). The CDR3 reads CASSQPGPYGYTF. In DNA form, the CDR3 reads TGTGCCAGCAGCCAACCGGGACCTTATGGCTACACCTTC.

This clonotype was observed at least ten times. The rearrangement uses TRBV12-3 or TRBV12-4 and TRBJ1-6; no definite D call. V lost 4 bases and J lost 6, with 7 bases in between. The CDR3 contains 13 residues. The CDR3 nucleotides are TGTGCCAGCAGTTGGTCTACTAATTCACCCCTCCACTTT. Translation: CASSWSTNSPLHF.

This clonotype was seen at least ten times. The DNA for the CDR3 is TGTGCCAGCAGTGGGGCAGGGGCCCCGACGAACACCGGGGAGCTGTTTTTT. Its protein product is CASSGAGAPTNTGELFF. The genes are TRBV9 and TRBJ2-2; TRBD1 is a possible D gene (6 bases). Germline values: CDR1 SGDLS, CDR2 YYNGEE. The CDR3 runs to 17 residues. The ends were cut back, 5 bases at V and 0 bases at J, with 17 bases in the middle.

The sample holds many counts of this clonotype. CDR3 DNA: TGTGCCAGCAGCCCGACAGTCAGCAATCAGCCCCAGCATTTT. This sequence encodes CASSPTVSNQPQHF. This chain uses TRBV11-2 with TRBJ1-5, with D possibly being TRBD1 (5 bases). V lost 5 bases and J lost 1, with 9 bases in between. Germline CDR1 and CDR2: SGHAT and FQNNGV. CDR3 length equals 14 residues. Full variable domain (rest looked up from reference TRBV11-2 and TRBJ1-5): EAGVAQSPRYKIIEKRQSVAFWCNPISGHATLYWYQQILGQGPKLLIQFQNNGVVDDSQLPKDRFSAERLKGVDSTLKIQPAKLEDSAVYLCASSPTVSNQPQHFGDGTRLSIL.

This clonotype was picked up many times. The rearrangement joins TRBV5-1 to TRBJ2-5, with TRBD2 matching 11 bases. The CDR3 totals 15 residues. The V gene's germline CDR1 is SGHRS and CDR2 YFSETQ. The V gene end was trimmed by 1 base and the J gene end by 5 bases; junction bases not matched to a gene: 4. The CDR3 region is CASSLSSSGRETQYF. Written as DNA, the CDR3 is TGCGCCAGCAGCTTGAGTTCTAGCGGGAGGGAGACCCAGTACTTC.

This clonotype was observed at least ten times. The chain uses TRBV9 and TRBJ2-3; TRBD2 matches at 8 bases. Germline V lookup: CDR1 SGDLS, CDR2 YYNGEE. The CDR3 contains 15 residues. With V trimmed by 2 bases and J by 2 bases, 4 bases remained unmatched. CDR3 sequence (DNA): TGTGCCAGCAGCGTGGGCGGGAGGTCCACAGATACGCAGTATTTT. Protein product: CASSVGGRSTDTQYF.

At least ten counts were recorded for this clonotype. This chain joins TRBV6-1 and TRBJ2-7; tentatively, D is TRBD1 or TRBD2 (6 bases each). Germline CDR1 is MNHNS and CDR2 is SASEGT. V was trimmed by 1 base and J by 2 bases, leaving 9 bases between them. This CDR3 is built from 14 residues. Written as DNA, the CDR3 is TGTGCCAGCAGTGAAGAGGGGGGAACCTACGAGCAGTACTTC. Translating it yields CASSEEGGTYEQYF.

In its sample, this clonotype was seen many times. The rearrangement uses TRBV30 and TRBJ1-5; tentative D call: TRBD1 (6 bases). Germline CDR1 and CDR2: GTSNPN and SVGIG (reference sequence). Deletions cut 2 bases from V and 7 bases from J, with 18 bases between. The CDR3 loop spans 15 amino acids. CDR3 amino acids: CAWSTASLRGQPQHF. DNA for the CDR3: TGTGCCTGGAGTACGGCAAGTCTAAGGGGGCAGCCCCAGCATTTT.

At least ten counts were recorded for this clonotype. V gene TRBV7-9 combines with J gene TRBJ2-5; D not certain. Trimming removed 8 bases from V and 0 bases from J, with 13 bases in between. The CDR3 loop spans 14 amino acids. Germline CDR1 and CDR2: SEHNR and FQNEAQ (reference sequence). The CDR3 sequence: CASSHWADQETQYF. CDR3 nucleotides: TGTGCCAGCTCCCATTGGGCCGACCAAGAGACCCAGTACTTC.

J is TRBJ1-4 and V is TRBV5-5; weak D call: TRBD1 (5 bases). V was clipped by 4 bases and J by 11 bases, with 15 bases between them. Germline V gives CDR1 SGHKS, CDR2 YYEKEE (reference sequence). CDR3 length equals 13 residues. CDR3: CASSRDHEAKLFF. CDR3 nucleotide sequence: TGTGCCAGCAGCCGGGACCATGAGGCGAAACTGTTTTTT.

Many counts were recorded for this clonotype. The chain combines TRBV30 with TRBJ2-4, with no clear D. The CDR3 length is 13 residues. V was clipped by 4 bases and J by 3 bases, with 10 bases between them. The germline gives CDR1 GTSNPN, CDR2 SVGIG (reference sequence). The CDR3 sequence is CAWNLRSKNIQYF. The CDR3, as DNA: TGTGCCTGGAATTTACGGAGCAAAAACATTCAGTACTTC.

This clonotype appeared a few times. The CDR3 DNA reads TGTGCCAGCAGCCAACACGACTCCAGGGCGCGATCCTACGAGCAGTACTTC. Its protein is CASSQHDSRARSYEQYF. This rearrangement joins TRBV14 to TRBJ2-7; D possibly corresponds to TRBD1 (5 bases). V dropped 2 bases and J dropped 1 base, with 18 bases sitting between them. CDR1 SGHDN and CDR2 FVKESK come from the germline V gene. The CDR3 consists of 17 residues.

This clonotype was recorded many times. The V call is TRBV11-2, the J call TRBJ1-6; D gene uncertain. Germline CDR1 and CDR2: SGHAT and FQNNGV. Trimming pared 1 base from V and 3 bases from J, leaving 7 bases between. This CDR3 comprises 15 residues. The CDR3 nucleotides are TGTGCCAGCAGCTTAGTAGACGGCTATAATTCACCCCTCCACTTT. It codes for CASSLVDGYNSPLHF.

The genes are TRBV19 and TRBJ2-3; the D gene is possibly TRBD1 (5 bases). V lost 5 bases and J 4 bases, leaving 13 bases between the germline ends. Per germline, CDR1 LNHDA and CDR2 SQIVND (reference sequence). This CDR3 has 14 residues. CDR3 in DNA: TGTGCCAGTAGTCATACGACAGCAGCAGATACGCAGTATTTT. It codes for CASSHTTAADTQYF.

This clonotype was detected many times. This chain joins TRBV2 and TRBJ1-4, with D maybe TRBD1 (5 bases). In germline, CDR1 is SNHLY, CDR2 FYNNEI. V was clipped by 7 bases and J by 5 bases, with 17 bases between them. This CDR3 is built from 15 residues. CDR3 sequence reads: CASKGLNNPNEKLFF. The DNA for the CDR3 is TGTGCCAGCAAGGGACTTAACAACCCAAATGAAAAACTGTTTTTT.

At least ten counts were recorded for this clonotype. V is TRBV5-1 and J is TRBJ1-2, with TRBD1 matching 8 bases. Unmatched junction bases numbered 3, after V lost 0 bases and J lost 5 bases. Per germline, CDR1 SGHRS and CDR2 YFSETQ. This CDR3 is 14 amino acids long. DNA for the CDR3: TGCGCCAGCAGCTTGGAGGGACAGGATTATGGCTACACCTTC. Its protein product is CASSLEGQDYGYTF.

The rearrangement joins TRBV20-1 to TRBJ2-1, with 14 bases aligning to TRBD2. V shed 6 bases, J shed 7 bases, and the junction held 14 bases outside the gene matches. Germline values: CDR1 DFQATT, CDR2 SNEGSKA (reference sequence). The CDR3 runs 17 residues. In DNA, the CDR3 is TGCAGTGCCCCCGGGACCGGGACTAGCGGGAGAGTAAATGAGCAGTTCTTC. It specifies CSAPGTGTSGRVNEQFF.

This clonotype was recorded many times. The chain has TRBV30 and TRBJ1-1; D ambiguous. This CDR3 is 13 amino acids long. Germline CDR1 reads GTSNPN; CDR2 reads SVGIG (reference sequence). V lost 5 bases, J lost 1 base, and 11 bases lay in between. This CDR3 reads CAWGISGNTEAFF. The CDR3 DNA reads TGTGCCTGGGGGATTTCGGGGAACACTGAAGCTTTCTTT.